The clone carrying this TCR beta chain was seen at least ten times. Its antigen remains unidentified. The CDR3 extends over 15 amino acids. V was cut by 3 bases and J by 1 base, with 12 bases left in between. The germline V gene has CDR1 KGHSH and CDR2 LQKENI. These data are taken from a study of neurological immune-mediated disorders. Study-wide results and limits: HTLV-1-associated myelopathy had the most TCR clonal expansion, while multiple sclerosis had the least, a level that fell below healthy controls.

Each CDR3 protein gets one entry after TCRdb re-called the 5' RACE reads with MiXCR. The table records under 85,000 distinct CDR3 sequences, roughly 14% of them present only once. PBMCs numbering 2 million and stored at -80 C yielded the unsorted libraries. This chain links TRBV18 with TRBJ1-1; D might be TRBD1 (6 bases). The clonotype comes from a woman aged 45-60 years in good health. The sample comprised PBMCs. For the CDR3, the DNA is TGTGCCAGCTCACCCGGACAGCATACGAACACTGAAGCTTTCTTT. Protein: CASSPGQHTNTEAFF.